This T cell receptor (beta chain) emerged from a study of control samples from healthy donors and cancer patients. The CDR3 is 13 amino acids. The trim removed 8 bases at V and 6 bases at J, leaving 7 bases unmatched. CDR1 is SGHTA, CDR2 FQGNSA, per germline. Here immunoSEQ multiplex PCR was the method, and the copy in TCRdb shows in-frame clones only, minus some. The table records about 410,000 clones, approximately 90% of them present only once. The receptor's source is a man aged 35-49 years with head and neck cancer. The genes are TRBV7-2 and TRBJ2-1; TRBD1 agrees at 7 bases. The sequencing sample was made of PBMCs. CDR3 nucleotide sequence: TGTGCCAGCTCCCGACAGGGATCCAATGAGCAGTTCTTC. Protein: CASSRQGSNEQFF. Filled out from reference TRBV7-2 and TRBJ2-1, the complete variable domain reads GAGVSQSPSNKVTEKGKDVELRCDPISGHTALYWYRQSLGQGLEFLIYFQGNSAPDKSGLPSDRFSAERTGGSVSTLTIQRTQQEDSAVYLCASSRQGSNEQFFGPGTRLTVL.